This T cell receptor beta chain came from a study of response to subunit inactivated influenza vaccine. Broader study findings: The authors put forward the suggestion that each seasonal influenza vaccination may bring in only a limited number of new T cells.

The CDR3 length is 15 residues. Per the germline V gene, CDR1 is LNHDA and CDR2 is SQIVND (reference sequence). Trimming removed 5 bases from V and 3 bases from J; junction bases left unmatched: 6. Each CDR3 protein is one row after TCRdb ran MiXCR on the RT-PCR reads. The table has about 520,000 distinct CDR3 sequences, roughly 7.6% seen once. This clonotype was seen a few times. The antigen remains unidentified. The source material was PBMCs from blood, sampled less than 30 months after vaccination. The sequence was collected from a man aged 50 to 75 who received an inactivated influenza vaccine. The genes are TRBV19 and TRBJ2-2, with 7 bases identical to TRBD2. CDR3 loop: CASSFAGVDTGELFF. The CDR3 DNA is TGTGCCAGTAGTTTTGCGGGAGTTGACACCGGGGAGCTGTTTTTT. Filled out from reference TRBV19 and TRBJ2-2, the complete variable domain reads DGGITQSPKYLFRKEGQNVTLSCEQNLNHDAMYWYRQDPGQGLRLIYYSQIVNDFQKGDIAEGYSVSREKKESFPLTVTSAQKNPTAFYLCASSFAGVDTGELFFGEGSRLTVL.